This TCR beta chain was sequenced in a study of CD8 T cells in ankylosing spondylitis. Study-wide results and caveats: Matched synovial fluid from ankylosing spondylitis patients was reported to be enriched for disease-linked clones. CD8+ by phenotype, disease-linked clones were relatively rare in peripheral blood. Apparently characteristic of ankylosing spondylitis blood was a TCR beta motif (about 8 highly homologous variants).

This clonotype was recorded at least ten times. No antigen is known for it. The germline V gene has CDR1 SQVTM and CDR2 ANQGSEA. V lost 7 bases to trimming and J lost 0 bases; unmatched junction nucleotides: 7. The CDR3 spans 14 residues. Preparation of TCR beta libraries was done by quantitative 5'-RACE with molecular barcodes. TCRdb itself ran the 5' RACE reads through MiXCR, one entry per CDR3 protein. The table has 150,000 to 200,000 distinct CDR3 sequences, 10% to 15% seen once. The sample comprised blood, either unsorted or a sorted T cell fraction (not recorded which). J is TRBJ2-3 and V is TRBV29-1; 7 bases line up with TRBD1. This TCR was recovered from a female donor with ankylosing spondylitis or in good health (not recorded which). CDR3 residues: CSAGRQGSTDTQYF. The CDR3 coding sequence is TGCAGCGCAGGCCGACAGGGCAGCACAGATACGCAGTATTTT.